The 10 T cell receptor beta chains below all came from one sample that was sequenced in a study of T cell changes during pregnancy in multiple sclerosis. Profiled with immunoSEQ multiplex PCR; TCRdb holds only in-frame clones, not every one. This sample has tens of thousands of clones, with around nine tenths found just once. The material sequenced was peripheral blood, taken in the first trimester of pregnancy. The receptors were gathered from a female donor in good health, enrolled as a control in a pregnancy study.

This clone was recorded only once. This sequence joins TRBV9 and TRBJ1-2, with D hard to call. Trimming pared 4 bases from V and 8 bases from J, leaving 18 bases between. The CDR3 runs 14 residues. Germline values: CDR1 SGDLS, CDR2 YYNGEE. The DNA for the CDR3 is TGTGCCAGCAGCACCTCGACGCAATCCGGGGGCTACACCTTC. Translating it yields CASSTSTQSGGYTF.

The genes are TRBV7-3 and TRBJ1-1, with D possibly matching TRBD1 (5 bases). V lost 0 bases and J 1 base, leaving 9 bases between the germline ends. This CDR3 region has 15 residues. Per germline, CDR1 SGHTA and CDR2 FQGTGA. The DNA for the CDR3 is TGTGCCAGCAGCTTAACGTTAGGGGAGAACACTGAAGCTTTCTTT. Amino acid sequence: CASSLTLGENTEAFF. Based on the CDR3 plus reference TRBV7-3 and TRBJ1-1, the full variable domain is GAGVSQTPSNKVTEKGKYVELRCDPISGHTALYWYRQSLGQGPEFLIYFQGTGAADDSGLPNDRFFAVRPEGSVSTLKIQRTERGDSAVYLCASSLTLGENTEAFFGQGTRLTVV.

This chain uses TRBV7-9 with TRBJ2-1, with D tentatively TRBD2 (6 bases). CDR1 SEHNR and CDR2 FQNEAQ come from the germline V gene (reference sequence). The length of the CDR3 is 12 residues. V shed 4 bases and J shed 9 bases, with 10 bases lying between them. In nucleotides, the CDR3 is TGTGCCAGCAGCTACGGGGACTTTGAGCAGTTCTTC. Translated, it gives CASSYGDFEQFF.

The genes are TRBV18 and TRBJ2-5; 10 bases agree with TRBD2. The junction had 3 bases not matched to a gene; V was cut back by 1 base and J by 1 base. CDR1 and CDR2 (germline): KGHSH, LQKENI. This CDR3 is built from 16 residues. CDR3 region: CASSPLAGGSQETQYF. The CDR3 region has the DNA TGTGCCAGCTCACCACTAGCGGGGGGATCCCAAGAGACCCAGTACTTC.

The chain is built from TRBV7-9 and TRBJ1-1; perhaps TRBD1 as D (6 bases). Trimming cost V 5 bases and J 6 bases, with 16 bases left between them. The CDR3 covers 14 residues. Germline V gene lookup returns CDR1 SEHNR and CDR2 FQNEAQ (reference sequence). In DNA, the CDR3 is TGTGCCAGCAGCCCCCCCGGGAGGGGGGCTGAAGCTTTCTTT. Encoded protein: CASSPPGRGAEAFF.

The chain is built from TRBV7-3 and TRBJ2-1; the match to TRBD1 covers 11 bases. Germline lookup yields CDR1 SGHTA and CDR2 FQGTGA. This CDR3 is built from 15 residues. The J segment lost 6 bases and the V segment lost 5 bases, leaving 6 bases of the junction unmatched. The CDR3 is CASSTRTGGRNEQFF. CDR3 in DNA: TGTGCCAGCAGCACCCGGACAGGGGGCCGCAATGAGCAGTTCTTC.

The CDR3 sequence is CASSSTSGSSYEQYF. The CDR3 DNA sequence: TGTGCCAGCAGTTCGACTAGCGGGAGTTCCTACGAGCAGTACTTC. The V gene is TRBV6-6, the J gene TRBJ2-7, with TRBD2 matching 12 bases. J lost 1 base, V lost 4 bases, and 2 bases had no gene match. Germline V lookup: CDR1 MNHNY, CDR2 SVGAGI (reference sequence). The CDR3 runs 15 residues.

CDR3 loop: CASSARAGILAYEQYF. The CDR3 bases are TGTGCCAGCAGTGCAAGAGCCGGGATCTTAGCCTACGAGCAGTACTTC. This rearrangement joins TRBV2 to TRBJ2-7; D possibly corresponds to TRBD2 (5 bases). The CDR3 is made up of 16 amino acids. The germline CDR1 and CDR2 sequences are SNHLY and FYNNEI. Between the trimmed V and J ends, which lost 4 bases and 2 bases, there was a span of 18 bases.

The chain couples TRBV9 to TRBJ2-2; TRBD2 might be the D (5 bases). The germline CDR1 and CDR2 sequences are SGDLS and YYNGEE. The CDR3 consists of 19 residues. The ends were cut back, 3 bases at V and 3 bases at J, with 24 bases in the middle. This CDR3 is CASSDERVSGLAYTGELFF. The CDR3 coding sequence is TGTGCCAGCAGCGATGAAAGAGTCTCTGGGCTAGCTTACACCGGGGAGCTGTTTTTT.

This chain connects TRBV9 to TRBJ1-1; no reliable D call. This CDR3 has 14 amino acids. V lost 0 bases and J 1 base, leaving 7 bases between the germline ends. Per germline, CDR1 SGDLS and CDR2 YYNGEE. CDR3 nucleotides: TGTGCCAGCAGCGTAGAACAGCAGAACACTGAAGCTTTCTTT. Translating gives CASSVEQQNTEAFF. The whole variable domain, filled in from reference TRBV9 and TRBJ1-1, reads DSGVTQTPKHLITATGQRVTLRCSPRSGDLSVYWYQQSLDQGLQFLIQYYNGEERAKGNILERFSAQQFPDLHSELNLSSLELGDSALYFCASSVEQQNTEAFFGQGTRLTVV.